These T cell receptor beta chains were read from a single sample in a study of T cell responses to AZD1222 COVID-19 vaccine. The assay was immunoSEQ multiplex PCR, and TCRdb's table has in-frame clones only and misses some. Of approximately 130,000 clones listed, around 89% are singletons. Specimen: peripheral blood, collected 28 days after the second AZD1222 dose. Source of these receptors: an adult who received the AZD1222 COVID-19 vaccine. Both conserved end residues are part of each CDR3. A D gene is named only where the DNA matches it firmly. Part of the rows lack a size; the others show once, few, many or a class for expanded clones.

V: TRBV4-1
D: -
size: -
J: TRBJ2-5
DNA: TGCGCCAGCAGCCAATTGTACCAAGAGACCCAGTACTTC
CDR3: CASSQLYQETQYF

V: TRBV10-2
D: TRBD2
size: -
J: TRBJ2-7
DNA: TGCGCCAGCTCTAAAGCGGGGTTCAACTACGAGCAGTACTTC
CDR3: CASSKAGFNYEQYF

V: TRBV4-3
D: -
size: -
J: TRBJ1-4
DNA: TGCGCCAGCAGCCCCCAGGGGCTGGGTGAAAAACTGTTTTTT
CDR3: CASSPQGLGEKLFF

V: TRBV12-5
D: -
size: -
J: TRBJ1-1
DNA: TGTGCTAGTGGTTCCCCTCGGGGTCAGGGCATGAACACTGAAGCTTTCTTT
CDR3: CASGSPRGQGMNTEAFF

V: TRBV18
D: -
size: -
J: TRBJ2-5
DNA: TGTGCCAGCTCACGCGACGGAGGCCCCCAAGAGACCCAGTACTTC
CDR3: CASSRDGGPQETQYF

V: TRBV12-3/TRBV12-4
D: -
size: once
J: TRBJ2-2
DNA: TGTGCCAGTGGGGACGGGGAGCTGTTTTTT
CDR3: CASGDGELFF

V: TRBV4-1
D: -
size: -
J: TRBJ2-7
DNA: TGCGCCAGCAGCCTAGACGTGCCGGGACCAACCTACGAGCAGTACTTC
CDR3: CASSLDVPGPTYEQYF

V: TRBV3-1/TRBV3-2
D: -
size: -
J: TRBJ2-1
DNA: TGTGCCAGCAGCCATCGGAGGCAGCAGTTCTTC
CDR3: CASSHRRQQFF

V: TRBV12-3/TRBV12-4
D: -
size: -
J: TRBJ2-5
DNA: TGTGCCAGCAGTTATAGGGAGACCCAGTACTTC
CDR3: CASSYRETQYF

V: TRBV13
D: -
size: -
J: TRBJ2-7
DNA: TGTGCCAGCAGCTTATTTACGGATTCCTACGAGCAGTACTTC
CDR3: CASSLFTDSYEQYF